These T cell receptor beta chains were read from a single sample in a study of T cell responses to AZD1222 COVID-19 vaccine. Assay used: immunoSEQ multiplex PCR; TCRdb lists only in-frame clones, some missing. This sample yields roughly 150,000 clones, of which approximately 90% are seen a single time; approximately 2% belongs to the top ten. The source material was peripheral blood, sampled on day 0 of AZD1222 vaccination. The receptors derive from an adult in good health. CDR3s include the opening cysteine and the closing phenylalanine or tryptophan. A D gene is named only where the DNA matches it firmly. Size is omitted from some rows. Given values are once, few, many or a class for expanded clones.

cdr3_nt,cdr3_aa,d_call,v_call,j_call,clone_size
TGCAGTGCCGATCCCGATTACGAGCAGTACTTC,CSADPDYEQYF,.,TRBV20-1,TRBJ2-7,once
TGTGCCAGCAGCGAGACACTAGCGGGAGGGTCAAGGGGATCCTACAATGAGCAGTTCTTC,CASSETLAGGSRGSYNEQFF,TRBD2,TRBV9,TRBJ2-1,.
TGCAGTGCTAGTGTGCCTAGCGGGAGCATGTACAATGAGCAGTTCTTC,CSASVPSGSMYNEQFF,TRBD2,TRBV20-1,TRBJ2-1,.
TGCGCCAGCGGCCAGCGGGAGCCGCGGGAGACGCAGTATTTT,CASGQREPRETQYF,TRBD2,TRBV23-1,TRBJ2-3,.
TGTGCCAGCAGCCAAAGGGCAGGGGGGAATGGCTACACCTTC,CASSQRAGGNGYTF,TRBD1,TRBV3-1/TRBV3-2,TRBJ1-2,.
TGCGCCAGCACCCGGTGGGACAGTTACAATGAGCAGTTCTTC,CASTRWDSYNEQFF,TRBD1,TRBV5-1,TRBJ2-1,.
TGTGCCAGCAGTTACTCTACTAGCGGGCAGAACACCGGGGAGCTGTTTTTT,CASSYSTSGQNTGELFF,TRBD2,TRBV6-2/TRBV6-3,TRBJ2-2,.
TGTGCCAGCAGTCCTAACTATGGCTACACCTTC,CASSPNYGYTF,.,TRBV12-3/TRBV12-4,TRBJ1-2,few
TGCGCCAGCAGCGAGGTGGGTCCCGGGGCCAACGTCCTGACTTTC,CASSEVGPGANVLTF,.,TRBV4-3,TRBJ2-6,.
TGTGCCAGCAGAGGTTCCGGGACAGGGGAACAGCCCCAGCATTTT,CASRGSGTGEQPQHF,TRBD1,TRBV28,TRBJ1-5,.
TGTGCCAGCAGTTTAGTAGAGGTCTACGAGCAGTACTTC,CASSLVEVYEQYF,.,TRBV12-3/TRBV12-4,TRBJ2-7,.
TGTGCCAGTAGTCCTGACAGGCCCCGAGGAGGCTACACCTTC,CASSPDRPRGGYTF,.,TRBV19,TRBJ1-2,.
TGTGCCAGCAGTTTTGGGCGGGACATTAGCAATCAGCCCCAGCATTTT,CASSFGRDISNQPQHF,.,TRBV7-8,TRBJ1-5,.
TGTGCCAGCAGCCAAGACTTCTCGGAGAAAGTGAACACTGAAGCTTTCTTT,CASSQDFSEKVNTEAFF,.,TRBV14,TRBJ1-1,once
TGTGCCAGCATCCCGTCGGCGGGGGGAAACACCATATATTTT,CASIPSAGGNTIYF,.,TRBV6-5,TRBJ1-3,.
TGTGCCAGCTCACCACCTTCGGTAGGGAACCTGAACACTGAAGCTTTCTTT,CASSPPSVGNLNTEAFF,.,TRBV18,TRBJ1-1,.
TGTGCCAGCAGCGGACAGGACAATCAGCCCCAGCATTTT,CASSGQDNQPQHF,TRBD1,TRBV28,TRBJ1-5,few
TGTGCCATCAGTGAGCCTCAGACAGGGAAAGAGACCCAGTACTTC,CAISEPQTGKETQYF,TRBD1,TRBV10-3,TRBJ2-5,.
TGTGCCAACAAGGCCACTGAAGCTTTCTTT,CANKATEAFF,.,TRBV9,TRBJ1-1,.
TGTGCCAGCTCACCAAATGAAGGAGCAGGGTCGTTCTTC,CASSPNEGAGSFF,.,TRBV18,TRBJ2-1,.
TGTGCCAGCAGCCCTGTCCCGGGCACTGAAGCTTTCTTT,CASSPVPGTEAFF,.,TRBV3-1/TRBV3-2,TRBJ1-1,.
TGTGCCAGCAGCTCGGGGACTAGCGGGAGCGCCGGGGAGCTGTTTTTT,CASSSGTSGSAGELFF,TRBD2,TRBV5-4,TRBJ2-2,once
TGTGCCAGCAGTCAACCGGGCTTTCCCGAAGAAGCTTTCTTT,CASSQPGFPEEAFF,.,TRBV7-9,TRBJ1-1,.
TGTGCCAGTAGTATGGGAGTCAATGAGCAGTTCTTC,CASSMGVNEQFF,.,TRBV19,TRBJ2-1,.
TGTGCCAGCAGGGCCGGACAGCCCGGGGAGCTGTTTTTT,CASRAGQPGELFF,.,TRBV7-3,TRBJ2-2,.
TGTGCCACCAGTGACAACCCATGGACAGGACAACGCAATGAGCAGTTCTTC,CATSDNPWTGQRNEQFF,TRBD1,TRBV24-1,TRBJ2-1,.
TGCAGCGTTGAGAGGTACAATGAGCAGTTCTTC,CSVERYNEQFF,.,TRBV29-1,TRBJ2-1,.
TGTGCCAGCAGTACGGACGGTGGCAATCAGCCCCAGCATTTT,CASSTDGGNQPQHF,.,TRBV6-2/TRBV6-3,TRBJ1-5,.
TGTGCCATCAGCTTATTACAGGGCTATGGCTACACCTTC,CAISLLQGYGYTF,.,TRBV10-3,TRBJ1-2,.
TGTGCCAGCAGTTCAGGGACATCGAACACTGAAGCTTTCTTT,CASSSGTSNTEAFF,.,TRBV27,TRBJ1-1,.
TGTGCCAGCAGTAAAACTAGCGGGAACACCGGGGAGCTGTTTTTT,CASSKTSGNTGELFF,TRBD2,TRBV6-4,TRBJ2-2,many
TGTGCCAGCAGCCAATTGGGACAGGGGGCACAGGGTGGCTACACCTTC,CASSQLGQGAQGGYTF,TRBD1,TRBV3-1/TRBV3-2,TRBJ1-2,.
TGTGCCAGCAGCTTGACAGGGAAACAAGAGACCCAGTACTTC,CASSLTGKQETQYF,TRBD1,TRBV11-2,TRBJ2-5,.
TGTGCCACCGTTTCTACGACAGGGGGCTCCGAGCAGTACTTC,CATVSTTGGSEQYF,TRBD1,TRBV10-3,TRBJ2-7,.
TGCGCCAGCAACCGGGACAGGAGAAACACCATATATTTT,CASNRDRRNTIYF,TRBD1,TRBV10-1,TRBJ1-3,.
TGTGCCAGCAGTTTTTCTAGCGGGAGTTCTTACGAGCAGTACTTC,CASSFSSGSSYEQYF,TRBD2,TRBV28,TRBJ2-7,.
TGTGCCAGCAGTTACGTGGGTGGGATCAGCGAGCAGTACTTC,CASSYVGGISEQYF,.,TRBV6-2/TRBV6-3,TRBJ2-7,.
TGTGCTAGTGGTTTGGACCGGGACACCCTTAATCGGTCTGCAACTAATGAAAAACTGTTTTTT,CASGLDRDTLNRSATNEKLFF,.,TRBV12-5,TRBJ1-4,.
TGTGCTACAGGGGTCACTGAAGCTTTCTTT,CATGVTEAFF,TRBD1,TRBV19,TRBJ1-1,once
TGTGCCAGCAGCAATCTAATCTCGAACTATGGCTACACCTTC,CASSNLISNYGYTF,.,TRBV7-2,TRBJ1-2,.
TGTGCCACGATCGGCCAGGCGGGGGTGAACACTGAAGCTTTCTTT,CATIGQAGVNTEAFF,.,TRBV19,TRBJ1-1,few
TGTGCCAGCAGCTTAGTGGGGGCGGAGGGCTCTGGAAACACCATATATTTT,CASSLVGAEGSGNTIYF,.,TRBV7-8,TRBJ1-3,.
TGTGCCAGTCAAGTAGCGGGGAGCACAGATACGCAGTATTTT,CASQVAGSTDTQYF,TRBD2,TRBV19,TRBJ2-3,.
TGTGCCAGTAAGGCGGCAGGGACCTACAATGAGCAGTTCTTC,CASKAAGTYNEQFF,.,TRBV19,TRBJ2-1,.
TGTGCCAGCAGTGACTCGAGCGGGACTAACCCCACAGATACGCAGTATTTT,CASSDSSGTNPTDTQYF,TRBD2,TRBV6-4,TRBJ2-3,.
TGTGCCAGCAGACCTCAGCCGATGAACACTGAAGCTTTCTTT,CASRPQPMNTEAFF,.,TRBV2,TRBJ1-1,.
TGTGCCAGCAGCAAAACAGGGGCTAATGAAAAACTGTTTTTT,CASSKTGANEKLFF,TRBD1,TRBV7-6,TRBJ1-4,.
TGCGCCACTTCGTGCGATCCGGGGGCCCAGCCCCAGCATTTT,CATSCDPGAQPQHF,.,TRBV23-1,TRBJ1-5,.
TGCAGCGTCGAGGGGTTAGCCGGGGAGCTGTTTTTT,CSVEGLAGELFF,.,TRBV29-1,TRBJ2-2,.